The 27 T cell receptor beta chains in this list originate from one sample, sequenced in a study of T cell responses to AZD1222 COVID-19 vaccine. Some clones are missing from TCRdb's copy, which holds only in-frame ones; the method was immunoSEQ multiplex PCR. Of 80,000 to 95,000 clones listed, roughly 90% were seen once; the top ten hold approximately 4.5%. The specimen comprised peripheral blood, sampled on day 0 of MenACWY control vaccination. The receptor source for this set is an adult in good health.

The chain uses TRBV28 and TRBJ2-7, with D unclear. The CDR3 length is 12 residues. Between the trimmed V and J ends, which lost 7 bases and 3 bases, there was a span of 10 bases. CDR1 and CDR2 from the germline V gene are MDHEN and SYDVKM. CDR3 in amino acids: CASTHPGYEQYF. CDR3 bases: TGTGCCAGCACCCATCCGGGCTACGAGCAGTACTTC.

The V gene is TRBV14, the J gene TRBJ2-7; TRBD2 matches 12 bases. This CDR3 has 15 residues. Trimming cost V 6 bases and J 6 bases; bases outside gene matches: 9. Germline values: CDR1 SGHDN, CDR2 FVKESK. The CDR3 here is CASRAAGTSGSEQYF. CDR3 bases: TGTGCCAGCAGGGCCGCCGGGACTAGCGGGTCCGAGCAGTACTTC.

The V and J genes are TRBV7-3 and TRBJ1-1; TRBD1 is a possible D gene (5 bases). Trimming stripped 7 bases from V and 3 bases from J, with 18 bases between. The CDR3 length is 15 residues. Germline V CDR1 and CDR2: SGHTA, FQGTGA. CDR3: CASMTRGDVYTEAFF. The CDR3 bases are TGTGCCAGCATGACACGGGGGGATGTGTACACTGAAGCTTTCTTT.

The chain combines TRBV2 with TRBJ2-7; D possibly corresponds to TRBD1 (6 bases). Germline assignment: CDR1 SNHLY and CDR2 FYNNEI. The V and J ends lost 6 bases and 3 bases respectively, with 12 bases between them. This CDR3 spans 13 amino acids. The CDR3 loop reads CASRADSLYEQYF. Here the CDR3 DNA reads TGTGCCAGCAGGGCGGACAGTCTCTACGAGCAGTACTTC.

The chain joins TRBV2 to TRBJ1-1; unclear D gene. The germline CDR1 and CDR2 sequences are SNHLY and FYNNEI. Deletions cut 4 bases from V and 0 bases from J, with 9 bases between. This CDR3 comprises 14 residues. The CDR3 nucleotides are TGTGCCAGCAGTGTTGAGAGTATGAACACTGAAGCTTTCTTT. It encodes CASSVESMNTEAFF.

The V and J genes are TRBV30 and TRBJ1-2; a weak D match, TRBD1 (6 bases). V dropped 3 bases and J dropped 6 bases, with 17 bases sitting between them. The CDR3 consists of 14 residues. Germline-derived CDR1 and CDR2 are GTSNPN and SVGIG (reference sequence). This chain's CDR3 is CAWRRRGVFDGYTF. CDR3 in DNA: TGTGCCTGGAGGCGCAGGGGCGTCTTTGATGGCTACACCTTC.

The V gene is TRBV5-1, the J gene TRBJ2-7; possibly TRBD2 for D (5 bases). Trimming took off 4 bases at V and 3 bases at J, with 14 bases between the two ends. Per the germline V gene, CDR1 is SGHRS and CDR2 is YFSETQ. CDR3 length equals 14 residues. The CDR3 sequence: CASSTREDGYEQYF. DNA for the CDR3: TGCGCCAGCAGCACCCGGGAAGATGGCTACGAGCAGTACTTC.

The V call is TRBV6-6, the J call TRBJ1-6, with a possible D match to TRBD1 (6 bases). The CDR3 loop spans 14 amino acids. Trimming removed 7 bases from V and 8 bases from J, with 15 bases in between. Germline V gene sequence: CDR1 MNHNY, CDR2 SVGAGI (reference sequence). The CDR3 loop reads CASTFTEGDSPLHF. The CDR3 nucleotides read TGTGCCAGCACCTTCACGGAGGGGGATTCACCCCTCCACTTT.

The rearrangement joins TRBV19 to TRBJ1-1; TRBD1 might be the D (6 bases). Trimming stripped 4 bases from V and 1 base from J, with 16 bases between. Germline V gives CDR1 LNHDA, CDR2 SQIVND (reference sequence). CDR3 size: 16 residues. CDR3 residues: CASSKELRGGNTEAFF. Here the CDR3 DNA reads TGTGCCAGTAGTAAAGAACTCAGAGGGGGGAACACTGAAGCTTTCTTT.

The chain links TRBV30 to TRBJ2-7; 10 positions agree with TRBD2. V dropped 2 bases and J dropped 0; count of bases not matched to a gene: 4. The length of the CDR3 is 15 residues. The germline gives CDR1 GTSNPN, CDR2 SVGIG (reference sequence). The CDR3 reads CAWSPLAGVSYEQYF. CDR3 sequence (DNA): TGTGCCTGGAGTCCTCTAGCGGGAGTCTCCTACGAGCAGTACTTC.

The V gene is TRBV7-9, the J gene TRBJ1-4; unclear D gene. Trimming removed 7 bases at V and 0 bases at J, with 21 bases between. Germline loops: CDR1 SEHNR, CDR2 FQNEAQ (reference sequence). The CDR3 totals 18 residues. DNA for the CDR3: TGTGCCAGCACCCTAACTGGGAGGGTGTGGGCAACTAATGAAAAACTGTTTTTT. It codes for CASTLTGRVWATNEKLFF.

This clone was counted once. V and J are TRBV6-5 and TRBJ2-1; 14 nucleotides align to TRBD2. The CDR3 is 15 residues long. The ends lost 4 bases at V and 9 bases at J; junction bases unmatched: 5. Germline CDR1 is MNHEY and CDR2 is SVGAGI. The CDR3 DNA reads TGTGCCAGCAGTTGGGGACTAGCGGGAGTCACTGAGCAGTTCTTC. Translated, it gives CASSWGLAGVTEQFF.

The CDR3 is CASSLLDSQNNEQFF. The CDR3 DNA follows: TGTGCCAGCAGTTTACTGGACTCCCAGAACAATGAGCAGTTCTTC. The rearrangement joins TRBV28 to TRBJ2-1; D may be TRBD2 (5 bases). Looked up from germline, CDR1 is MDHEN and CDR2 is SYDVKM. The V and J ends lost 2 bases and 5 bases respectively, with 13 bases between them. This CDR3 region has 15 residues.

A note on this clone: The junction departs from germline at one end; a sequencing error may be responsible. The chain employs TRBV4-2 and TRBJ2-6; 10 positions match TRBD1. The V gene's germline CDR1 is LGHNA and CDR2 YNFKEQ. There are 18 residues in the CDR3. Written as DNA, the CDR3 is TGTGCCAGCAGCAAAGATCGGACAGGGGGTTCTGGGGCCAACGTCCTGACTTTC. This encodes CASSKDRTGGSGANVLTF.

The rearrangement uses TRBV7-2 and TRBJ1-2, with D possibly TRBD1 on 6 matching bases. CDR1 SGHTA and CDR2 FQGNSA come from the germline V gene. V was clipped by 1 base and J by 7 bases, with 19 bases between them. The CDR3 has 16 amino acids. CDR3 sequence (DNA): TGTGCCAGCAGCTTAGGACCGGACAGTGTACGGCGTGGCTACACCTTC. Its translation is CASSLGPDSVRRGYTF.

This chain connects TRBV3-1 (or the pseudogene TRBV3-2) to TRBJ1-2; no clear D gene. The CDR3 spans 18 residues. Germline CDR1 is LGHDT and CDR2 is YNNKEL (reference sequence). V lost 0 bases and J 0 bases, leaving 17 bases between the germline ends. CDR3: CASSQDPYGSVANYGYTF. The CDR3 nucleotides are TGTGCCAGCAGCCAAGATCCTTACGGTAGCGTTGCTAACTATGGCTACACCTTC.

The V gene is TRBV6-5, the J gene TRBJ1-6; TRBD1 agrees at 7 bases. This CDR3 comprises 14 residues. Per germline, CDR1 MNHEY and CDR2 SVGAGI. V was clipped by 6 bases and J by 8 bases; unmatched bases: 7. CDR3 protein: CASSRPDRDSPLHF. The CDR3 nucleotides are TGTGCCAGCAGCCGCCCCGACAGGGATTCACCCCTCCACTTT.

This rearrangement joins TRBV11-2 to TRBJ2-1; perhaps TRBD2 as D (5 bases). There are 16 residues in the CDR3. V was trimmed by 5 bases and J by 3 bases, leaving 17 bases between them. The germline CDR1 and CDR2 sequences are SGHAT and FQNNGV. CDR3 nucleotide sequence: TGTGCCAGCAGCCCTCATGGCGGAGGCGGCTACAATGAGCAGTTCTTC. As protein: CASSPHGGGGYNEQFF.

This chain connects TRBV2 to TRBJ2-1; a weak D match, TRBD2 (6 bases). CDR3 length equals 14 residues. With 6 bases removed from V and 2 bases from J, the gap between germline ends came to 11 bases. CDR1 is SNHLY and CDR2 is FYNNEI in the germline V gene. The CDR3 DNA reads as TGTGCCAGCAGGGCTAGCGAGACCTACAATGAGCAGTTCTTC. Its translation is CASRASETYNEQFF.

CDR3 in DNA: TGTGCCAGCAGAGGAAACAGACAAGGAGGCTACACCTTC. Translating gives CASRGNRQGGYTF. The chain carries TRBV6-5 and TRBJ1-2; no definite D call. The length of the CDR3 is 13 residues. V shed 6 bases and J shed 8 bases, with 16 bases lying between them. Germline loops: CDR1 MNHEY, CDR2 SVGAGI.

The chain is built from TRBV10-1 and TRBJ2-1, with 11 bases matching TRBD2. The trim removed 4 bases at V and 12 bases at J, leaving 8 bases unmatched. CDR1 WNHNN and CDR2 SYGVQD come from the germline V gene (reference sequence). The CDR3 sequence is 14 residues long. CDR3 region: CASSGTSGLLGQFF. CDR3 coding DNA: TGCGCCAGCAGTGGGACTAGCGGGCTGTTAGGGCAGTTCTTC.

This chain links TRBV30 with TRBJ1-1; D unresolved. V was clipped by 4 bases and J by 0 bases, with 9 bases between them. The CDR3 consists of 13 residues. Germline V gene sequence: CDR1 GTSNPN, CDR2 SVGIG (reference sequence). The CDR3 bases are TGTGCCTGGACGGAGTACATGAACACTGAAGCTTTCTTT. This sequence encodes CAWTEYMNTEAFF. Complete variable domain (other parts from reference TRBV30 and TRBJ1-1): SQTIHQWPATLVQPVGSPLSLECTVEGTSNPNLYWYRQAAGRGLQLLFYSVGIGQISSEVPQNLSASRPQDRQFILSSKKLLLSDSGFYLCAWTEYMNTEAFFGQGTRLTVV.

The chain couples TRBV6-2 or TRBV6-3 to TRBJ2-7; TRBD1 matches at 7 bases. With V trimmed by 0 bases and J by 3 bases, 20 bases remained unmatched. The CDR3 extends over 20 amino acids. From germline, CDR1 is MNHEY and CDR2 SVGEGT. The DNA of the CDR3 is TGTGCCAGCAGTTACTCGATACGTAGGACAGGAGGTTTTCTAGGCTACGAGCAGTACTTC. This translates into CASSYSIRRTGGFLGYEQYF.

The chain couples TRBV27 to TRBJ1-6; D not certain. The V end was cut by 3 bases, the J end by 10 bases, with 10 bases between. This CDR3 is built from 13 residues. Looked up from germline, CDR1 is MNHEY and CDR2 is SMNVEV (reference sequence). CDR3 DNA sequence: TGTGCCAGCAGTTTTCGGGGAGGATCACCCCTCCACTTT. It yields the protein CASSFRGGSPLHF.

This chain uses TRBV4-1 with TRBJ1-6, with D maybe TRBD1 (5 bases). Germline V lookup: CDR1 MGHRA, CDR2 YSYEKL. This CDR3 has 18 residues. The V and J ends lost 0 bases and 8 bases respectively, with 20 bases between them. The CDR3, as DNA: TGCGCCAGCAGCCAAGAGTGGGGTCTTTGGGGGAGAGATTCACCCCTCCACTTT. It translates to CASSQEWGLWGRDSPLHF.

The chain uses TRBV2 and TRBJ1-2; D might be TRBD1 (6 bases). The CDR3 is 17 amino acids. V was clipped by 0 bases and J by 1 base, with 15 bases between them. Germline V gives CDR1 SNHLY, CDR2 FYNNEI. The chain's CDR3 is CASSEAVEGDHNYGYTF. In nucleotides, the CDR3 is TGTGCCAGCAGTGAAGCGGTGGAGGGGGACCATAACTATGGCTACACCTTC.

The chain recombines TRBV28 with TRBJ2-2; 8 nucleotides align to TRBD2. J was trimmed by 6 bases and V by 6 bases; bases with no gene match: 12. This CDR3 has 16 residues. Germline CDR1 and CDR2: MDHEN and SYDVKM. The CDR3, as DNA: TGTGCCAGCAGCCAAACTAGCGGTTTGACCCCCGGGGAGCTGTTTTTT. Its protein product is CASSQTSGLTPGELFF.